The following is a TCR beta chain sequence with its context. What it binds is not known. TCRdb itself ran the 5' RACE reads through MiXCR, one entry per CDR3 protein. Seen here are 400,000 or so distinct CDR3 sequences, approximately 26% observed once, and the top ten hold roughly 0.8%. Germline trimming cut 2 bases from V and 7 bases from J; bases unmatched to any gene: 1. The CDR3 runs 12 residues. Germline V gene lookup returns CDR1 SGHRS and CDR2 YFSETQ. This sample is drawn from a study of CD8 T cells in ankylosing spondylitis. Findings and limits, study-wide: Ankylosing spondylitis blood seemed to carry a telltale TCR beta motif made of eight highly homologous variants.

The sample consisted of blood, either unsorted or a sorted T cell fraction (not recorded which). The rearrangement links TRBV5-1 to TRBJ1-2; 8 nucleotides agree with TRBD1. The source of this sequence is a male donor with ankylosing spondylitis. This CDR3 reads CASSFDRGGYTF. The CDR3 DNA is TGCGCCAGCAGCTTCGACAGGGGTGGCTACACCTTC.